This T cell receptor (beta chain) was found in a study of shared clonotypes between healthy human individuals. The study's findings and limits: Specimens sampled were limited to blood, with tissue repertoires likely differing.

Produced via immunoSEQ multiplex PCR; TCRdb's table is partial and in-frame only. The sample holds approximately 470,000 clones, 70% to 80% seen once. The germline CDR1 and CDR2 sequences are ENHRY and SYGVKD. The V end lost 2 bases, the J end lost 0 bases, and 8 bases lay between the germline ends. The CDR3 is 15 residues long. On this clone itself: Antigen unknown.

The chain employs TRBV10-3 and TRBJ1-5; D not certain. The sequencing input was PBMCs. The source of this sequence is a woman in her forties in good health. Some clones in this sample may be carry-over from other donors' samples. Here the CDR3 reads CAISEGEYSNQPQHF. The CDR3, as DNA: TGTGCCATCAGTGAGGGGGAGTATAGCAATCAGCCCCAGCATTTT.